This TCR beta chain was profiled in a study of CD8+ T cells in alopecia areata (dated by TCRdb to 2016 to 2019). About the full investigation: Treated patients were enrolled in an open-label pilot trial of oral tofacitinib at 5 to 10 mg twice daily for moderate-to-severe alopecia areata. Tofacitinib was administered for 6 to 18 months, and 6 months of follow-up off drug were then conducted to assess delayed response and recurrence. In treated patients, disease severity was measured using the SALT score, which gives the percentage of scalp surface area affected. The study used high-throughput TCRbeta sequencing to examine T cell clonal expansion in alopecia areata, in both the C3H/HeJ mouse model and human patients. In humans, TCRbeta sequencing was performed on scalp tissue and on sorted CD4+ and CD8+ peripheral blood T cells from healthy controls and from patients with patchy or totalis/universalis alopecia areata. Tofacitinib-treated patients had biopsies at baseline and at 4 and 24 weeks of treatment, with a later scalp biopsy in several patients. Scalp clonality was compared among normal scalp (n=4), patchy alopecia areata scalp (n=8), and alopecia totalis/universalis scalp (n=8). The RNA source kit depended on sample type: the PAXgene miRNA kit for fixed scalp, the miRNeasy kit for PBMCs, and the RNeasy kit for mouse skin. TCRbeta CDR3 regions were amplified by immunoSEQ multiplex PCR using 35 Vbeta forward and 13 Jbeta reverse primers.

Unmatched junction bases come to 3, with V trimmed by 3 bases and J by 0 bases. According to the germline V gene (reference sequence), CDR1 reads SGHNT and CDR2 reads YYREEE. The CDR3 has 15 amino acids, counting the end cysteine and phenylalanine. Just CDR3 DNA is preserved here, 45 bases in frame from base 1. General findings and caveats noted by the study authors: Higher clonality and more expanded CD8+ clones were observed in lesional scalp than in normal scalp, particularly in alopecia totalis/universalis, a finding suggestive of antigenic drive. Shared TCR sequences between patients were less evident than in mice, which may be partly attributable to HLA diversity in the patient population. Unlike mouse skin, where gammadelta T cells dominate, normal human skin contains resident alphabeta T cells that get sequenced too, which complicates analysis of the scalp TCR repertoire. Many expanded lesional clones persisted in scalp and blood during tofacitinib treatment, which may partly explain relapse after stopping treatment. Scalp clonality and the number of expanded CD8+ clones among the top 100 scalp clones were significantly decreased by tofacitinib. Because the treated cohort was small and had just a single nonresponder, larger studies are needed to establish links between baseline CD8+ expansion and response.

What this sample's time point label stands for: 24 weeks on oral tofacitinib. The sample's treatment or condition label is to be understood as: oral pan-JAK inhibitor, 5-10 mg twice daily. Peripheral blood and lesional scalp punch biopsies were obtained from patients with alopecia areata. After PBMCs were isolated by density centrifugation and stained for CD3, CD4 and CD8, a FACSAria was used to sort CD4+ and CD8+ T cells. The protocol used for the library was the immunoSEQ multiplex PCR assay. To provide template for TCR sequencing, every sample had RNA extracted and reverse transcribed into cDNA. First-strand cDNA was synthesized using SuperScript III with a 2:1 mix of oligo-dT and random hexamers. Amplification bias was assessed with a synthetic immune receptor repertoire, and residual bias was removed computationally. Turning to the authors' computational methods: Raw reads were preprocessed to remove errors, and CDR3 was defined by IMGT conventions from the conserved cysteine to phenylalanine. Clonality was computed by normalizing Shannon entropy by log2 of the number of productive unique TCRs and subtracting the result from 1. Whether scalp clones were CD4 or CD8 was inferred by matching scalp TCRbeta sequences against CD4 and CD8 repertoires sorted from blood. This immuneACCESS table, as held by TCRdb, lists in-frame sequences with V and J called but not all clones. Of the missing ones, under half trace to an unresolved V gene in checked studies; the others have no known cause. The DNA gave D and trimming, while V, J and clone size come from that table. Within this sample are some 44,000 clones, with roughly 92% of them counted one time only. The top ten hold approximately 20% of the sample.

As for this clone: Its antigen specificity is not known. No much larger clone is present one base from it, and per-base qualities are unavailable.

The sequenced sample was CD8+ T cells sorted from blood, obtained at week 24, from a patient treated with tofacitinib. The TCR originated in a human donor with alopecia areata. The rearranged segments are TRBV5-4 and TRBJ2-7; 10 central nucleotides agree with TRBD2. The nucleotides read TGTGCCAGCAGCTCACTAGCGGGGAGCTCCTACGAGCAGTACTTC. Translated, it reads CASSSLAGSSYEQYF.